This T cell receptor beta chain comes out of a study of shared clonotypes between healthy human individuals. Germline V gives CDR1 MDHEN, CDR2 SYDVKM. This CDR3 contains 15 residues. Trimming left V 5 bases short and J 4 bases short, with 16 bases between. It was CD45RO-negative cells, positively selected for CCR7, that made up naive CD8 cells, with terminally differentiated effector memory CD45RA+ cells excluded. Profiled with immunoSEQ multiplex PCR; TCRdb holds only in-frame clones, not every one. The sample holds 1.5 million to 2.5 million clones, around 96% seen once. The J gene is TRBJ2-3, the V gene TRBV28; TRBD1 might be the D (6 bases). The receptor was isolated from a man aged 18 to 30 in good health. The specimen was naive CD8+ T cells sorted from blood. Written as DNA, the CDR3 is TGTGCCAGCAGTGAAGGAGTCAGGGGACCAGATACGCAGTATTTT. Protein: CASSEGVRGPDTQYF. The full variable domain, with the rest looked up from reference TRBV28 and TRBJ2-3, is DVKVTQSSRYLVKRTGEKVFLECVQDMDHENMFWYRQDPGLGLRLIYFSYDVKMKEKGDIPEGYSVSREKKERFSLILESASTNQTSMYLCASSEGVRGPDTQYFGPGTRLTVL.